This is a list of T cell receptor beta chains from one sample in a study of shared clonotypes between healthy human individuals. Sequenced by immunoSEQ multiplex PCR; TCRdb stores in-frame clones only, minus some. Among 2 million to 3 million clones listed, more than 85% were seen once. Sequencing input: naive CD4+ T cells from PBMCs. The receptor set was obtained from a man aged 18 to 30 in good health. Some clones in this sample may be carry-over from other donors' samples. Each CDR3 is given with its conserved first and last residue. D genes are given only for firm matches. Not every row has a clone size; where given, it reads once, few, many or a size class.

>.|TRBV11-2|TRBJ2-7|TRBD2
CASSLLNGRMEGQYF
TGTGCCAGCAGCTTACTCAACGGGAGGATGGAAGGGCAGTACTTC
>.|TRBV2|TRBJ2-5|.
CASSGSAGQETQYF
TGTGCCAGCAGTGGGTCCGCCGGGCAAGAGACCCAGTACTTC
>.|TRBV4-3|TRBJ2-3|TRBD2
CVSSQATSGMGDTQYF
TGCGTCAGCAGCCAGGCGACTAGCGGGATGGGAGATACGCAGTATTTT
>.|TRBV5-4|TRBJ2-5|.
CASSLVGSQETQYF
TGTGCCAGCAGCTTGGTGGGCAGCCAAGAGACCCAGTACTTC
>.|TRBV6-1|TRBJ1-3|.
CASNRLFSGNTIYF
TGTGCCAGCAACCGACTTTTTTCTGGAAACACCATATATTTT
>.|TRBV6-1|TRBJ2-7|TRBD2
CASSEGSSGRVNEQYF
TGTGCCAGCAGTGAAGGTAGTAGCGGGAGGGTTAACGAGCAGTACTTC
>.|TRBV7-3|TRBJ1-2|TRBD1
CASSSGGSYGYTF
TGTGCCAGCAGCTCAGGGGGGAGCTATGGCTACACCTTC
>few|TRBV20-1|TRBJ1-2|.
CSAARDRGYTF
TGCAGTGCTGCAAGGGACCGCGGCTACACCTTC
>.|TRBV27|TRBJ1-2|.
CASSLGGYYGYTF
TGTGCCAGCAGTTTAGGCGGCTACTATGGCTACACCTTC
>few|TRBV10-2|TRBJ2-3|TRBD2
CASSDYPWAGDTDTQYF
TGCGCCAGCAGTGATTACCCTTGGGCGGGAGATACAGATACGCAGTATTTT
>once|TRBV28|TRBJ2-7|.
CASSPTGSLWALF
TGTGCCAGCAGTCCCACCGGCAGCTTATGGGCCCTATTC
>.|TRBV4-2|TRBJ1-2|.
CASSQVGGKGYGYTF
TGTGCCAGCAGCCAAGTAGGGGGGAAAGGCTATGGCTACACCTTC
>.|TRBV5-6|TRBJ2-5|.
CASSLSRVAETQYF
TGTGCCAGCAGCTTGTCCAGGGTAGCCGAGACCCAGTACTTC
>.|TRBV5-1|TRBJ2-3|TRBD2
CASSLSGSTDTQYF
TGCGCCAGCAGCTTGAGCGGGAGTACAGATACGCAGTATTTT
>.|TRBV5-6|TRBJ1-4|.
CASSRRGFEATNEKLFF
TGTGCCAGCAGCAGACGGGGGTTTGAGGCAACTAATGAAAAACTGTTTTTT
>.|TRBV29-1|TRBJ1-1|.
CSVEEPIGEGAFF
TGCAGCGTTGAAGAACCTATCGGGGAAGGAGCTTTCTTT
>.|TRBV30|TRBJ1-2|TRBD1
CAWSVVRGKGYTF
TGTGCCTGGAGTGTGGTCAGGGGGAAAGGCTACACCTTC
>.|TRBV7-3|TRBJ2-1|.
CASSLLGITYNEQFF
TGTGCCAGCAGCTTATTAGGCATAACCTACAATGAGCAGTTCTTC
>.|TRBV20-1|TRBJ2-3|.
CSATQVDTQYF
TGCAGTGCTACGCAGGTAGATACGCAGTATTTT
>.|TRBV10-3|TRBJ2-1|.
CAISEGSLDNEQFF
TGTGCCATCAGTGAGGGTAGCTTAGACAATGAGCAGTTCTTC
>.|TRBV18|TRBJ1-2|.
CASSPSTLTSNGGYTF
TGTGCCAGCTCACCATCTACTTTGACGAGTAACGGTGGCTACACCTTC
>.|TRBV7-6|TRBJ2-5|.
CASSSGLLQAETQYF
TGTGCCAGCAGCTCCGGGCTCCTCCAAGCAGAGACCCAGTACTTC